One and the same sample provided the 11 T cell receptor beta chains below, sequenced in a study of shared clonotypes between healthy human individuals. Using immunoSEQ multiplex PCR, the repertoire was profiled, and TCRdb retains in-frame clones only, with some absent. Among 2,500,000 or so clones listed, over 85% were seen once. Sequences were obtained from naive CD4+ T cells sorted from blood. Subset given: CD45RA+ positively selected. These receptor sequences come from a man between 18 and 35 years old in good health.

In nucleotides, the CDR3 is TGTGCCAGCAGTTTGTCCCGGGCAGGGGCGCAGTATTTT. Protein: CASSLSRAGAQYF. The gene calls are TRBV27 and TRBJ2-3; D possibly corresponds to TRBD1 (6 bases). Germline V gives CDR1 MNHEY, CDR2 SMNVEV (reference sequence). This CDR3 comprises 13 residues. The ends were cut back, 3 bases at V and 10 bases at J, with 14 bases in the middle.

The chain recombines TRBV7-8 with TRBJ1-4; TRBD1 aligns across 7 bases. Trimming cost V 6 bases and J 7 bases; bases outside gene matches: 5. Germline-derived CDR1 and CDR2 are SGHVS and FQNEAQ. The CDR3 length is 13 residues. DNA for the CDR3: TGTGCCAGCAGACCGACAGGGTTTGAAAAACTGTTTTTT. This gives the protein CASRPTGFEKLFF.

About this clone: In the same sample, other DNA sequences code for this CDR3. The gene calls are TRBV7-6 and TRBJ1-2, with D possibly being TRBD1 (5 bases). V was clipped by 1 base and J by 2 bases, with 5 bases between them. Germline assignment: CDR1 SGHVS and CDR2 FNYEAQ. This CDR3 has 13 amino acids. The CDR3 spells CASSLGQNYGYTF. The CDR3 DNA is TGTGCCAGCAGCTTAGGACAGAACTATGGCTACACCTTC. Full variable domain (missing parts from reference TRBV7-6 and TRBJ1-2): GAGVSQSPRYKVTKRGQDVALRCDPISGHVSLYWYRQALGQGPEFLTYFNYEAQQDKSGLPNDRFSAERPEGSISTLTIQRTEQRDSAMYRCASSLGQNYGYTFGSGTRLTVV.

This chain uses TRBV27 with TRBJ2-5; 7 bases map to TRBD2. This CDR3 region has 13 residues. Germline-derived CDR1 and CDR2 are MNHEY and SMNVEV (reference sequence). V trimming: 8 bases; J trimming: 2 bases; junction bases outside the gene matches: 5. The CDR3 region is CASRKGGQETQYF. CDR3 DNA sequence: TGTGCCAGCCGTAAGGGAGGGCAAGAGACCCAGTACTTC.

V usage is TRBV4-3 and J usage is TRBJ2-2, with TRBD2 identical over 12 bases. Germline V gene sequence: CDR1 LGHNA, CDR2 YSLEER. The CDR3 sequence is 17 residues long. V dropped 3 bases and J dropped 5; count of bases not matched to a gene: 7. The CDR3 bases are TGCGCCAGCAGCCAGAACCGACTAGCGGGAGATACCGGGGAGCTGTTTTTT. It yields the protein CASSQNRLAGDTGELFF.

This clone was recorded once. The gene calls are TRBV18 and TRBJ2-7; D remains unclear. V was pared by 2 bases and J by 0 bases, with 11 bases between. Germline-derived CDR1 and CDR2 are KGHSH and LQKENI. The CDR3 sequence is 15 residues long. CDR3 region: CASSPAIPSSYEQYF. The DNA of the CDR3 is TGTGCCAGCTCACCAGCCATTCCCAGCTCCTACGAGCAGTACTTC.

The genes are TRBV6-5 and TRBJ2-7; D not certain. CDR1 is MNHEY and CDR2 is SVGAGI in the germline V gene. The CDR3 loop spans 14 amino acids. Trimming stripped 8 bases from V and 6 bases from J, with 20 bases between. The CDR3 DNA reads as TGTGCCAGCCATAGATCCAAAAGAGTAAGCGAGCAGTACTTC. This codes for CASHRSKRVSEQYF.

The chain joins TRBV5-6 to TRBJ2-1; TRBD1 matches at 7 bases. The trim removed 4 bases at V and 2 bases at J, leaving 6 bases unmatched. CDR3 length equals 15 residues. Looked up from germline, CDR1 is SGHDT and CDR2 is YYEEEE. This CDR3 is CASSLGQVAYNEQFF. The CDR3 DNA sequence: TGTGCCAGCAGCCTCGGACAGGTTGCCTACAATGAGCAGTTCTTC. The variable domain in full, with the rest retrieved from reference TRBV5-6 and TRBJ2-1, is DAGVTQSPTHLIKTRGQQVTLRCSPKSGHDTVSWYQQALGQGPQFIFQYYEEEERQRGNFPDRFSGHQFPNYSSELNVNALLLGDSALYLCASSLGQVAYNEQFFGPGTRLTVL.

About this clone: In the same sample, other DNA sequences code for this CDR3. The gene calls are TRBV5-1 and TRBJ2-5, with a possible D match to TRBD2 (6 bases). CDR3 length equals 14 residues. Trimming took 3 bases from V and 1 from J, leaving 10 bases between them. Germline CDR1 and CDR2: SGHRS and YFSETQ. Written as DNA, the CDR3 is TGCGCCAGCAGCTACGGAGGGGTCCAAGAGACCCAGTACTTC. Protein: CASSYGGVQETQYF.

This chain connects TRBV5-1 to TRBJ2-7; 12 nucleotides match TRBD2. Trimming at V came to 1 base and at J to 6 bases, leaving 2 bases not matched to a gene. This CDR3 is 14 amino acids long. CDR1 SGHRS and CDR2 YFSETQ come from the germline V gene. The CDR3: CASSLTGLAGEQYF. The CDR3 bases are TGCGCCAGCAGCTTGACGGGACTAGCGGGCGAGCAGTACTTC.

The J gene is TRBJ2-1, the V gene TRBV28, with a possible D match to TRBD2 (5 bases). Germline V gene data show CDR1 as MDHEN and CDR2 as SYDVKM. Trimming shortened V by 6 bases and J by 9 bases, and 12 bases separated the two germline ends. This CDR3 has 12 residues. CDR3 in amino acids: CASSSGMIEQFF. The CDR3 DNA is TGTGCCAGCAGCTCGGGGATGATTGAGCAGTTCTTC.